The clone carrying this TCR beta chain has just a few counts. Distinct nucleotide sequences in the sample also encode this CDR3. This record belongs to a study of blood T cell repertoires in COVID-19. Study-wide background: Spain, Italy and the United States supplied samples that represented acute and convalescent COVID-19.

CDR1 is MNHEY and CDR2 is SMNVEV in the germline V gene (reference sequence). The CDR3 has 15 residues. J was trimmed by 2 bases and V by 0 bases; bases with no gene match: 3. Clones were read by immunoSEQ multiplex PCR, and TCRdb kept only the in-frame ones, dropping some. The sample has about 210,000 clones, roughly 78% seen once; the top ten hold more than 10%. The sequencing input was peripheral blood. The sequence derives from a woman aged 35 to 49 with acute or convalescent COVID-19. The chain is built from TRBV27 and TRBJ1-1, with 7 bases that match TRBD1. CDR3 sequence reads: CASSLSAGGNTEAFF. CDR3 DNA: TGTGCCAGCAGTTTATCGGCAGGGGGAAACACTGAAGCTTTCTTT.